This T cell receptor beta chain is from a study of OX40 agonist ivuxolimab in advanced cancers. For the study at large: Partial responses occurred in three patients (one hepatocellular carcinoma, two cutaneous melanoma). Study outcomes and limitations: Clonal expansion in partial responders at 0.1-3.0 mg/kg ranked among the lowest.

A word on this clone: Its target is unknown.

Blood specimens came from baseline, cycle 4 day 1, and cycle 7 day 1. The repertoire was sequenced with immunoSEQ multiplex PCR; TCRdb's copy has only in-frame clones and lacks some. Here the sample spans about 72,000 clones, about nine tenths being singletons. Sequencing used CD4+ or CD8+ T cells sorted from blood, obtained in a trial of the OX40 agonist ivuxolimab. This receptor was identified in an adult with an advanced solid tumor such as melanoma, head and neck, liver or kidney cancer.

The DNA for the CDR3 is TGTGCCAGCAGCTTCCGGGACAGGGAACCGTACGAGCAGTACTTC. This sequence encodes CASSFRDREPYEQYF. This chain connects TRBV4-2 to TRBJ2-7; 9 bases agree with TRBD1. The CDR3 is made up of 15 amino acids. J was trimmed by 4 bases and V by 5 bases; bases with no gene match: 9. CDR1 and CDR2 (germline): LGHNA, YNFKEQ.